This is a list of T cell receptor beta chains from one sample in a study of identical twins. TCRdb redid the calling of the 5' RACE reads with MiXCR, one entry per CDR3 protein. Counted here are roughly 770,000 distinct CDR3 sequences, around a sixth occurring once; the ten biggest clones make up roughly 13%. These data were also reused for a study on T cells expressing NK-cell markers.

The sequencing input was PBMCs. Receptor source: a young woman in good health. Each CDR3 is given with its conserved first and last residue. A D gene is named only where the DNA matches it firmly. The size field is filled for only some rows; it gives once, few, many or a size class.

v_gene	d_gene	abundance	j_gene	CDR3aa	CDR3nt
TRBV20-1	-	few	TRBJ2-1	CSARDRAVWEFF	TGCAGTGCTAGAGATCGTGCAGTTTGGGAGTTCTTC
TRBV11-2	TRBD2	few	TRBJ2-1	CASSSRTSPYNEQFF	TGTGCCAGCAGCTCCCGGACTAGCCCCTACAATGAGCAGTTCTTC
TRBV6-1	TRBD1	few	TRBJ2-5	CASSRQGARRSETQYF	TGTGCCAGCAGTCGACAGGGGGCGCGAAGATCGGAGACCCAGTACTTC
TRBV12-3/TRBV12-4	TRBD2	few	TRBJ2-2	CASSSGSGSTGELFF	TGTGCCAGCAGTTCTGGTAGCGGGAGCACCGGGGAGCTGTTTTTT
TRBV12-3/TRBV12-4	-	few	TRBJ2-1	CASRQVPSYNEQFF	TGTGCCAGCAGACAGGTCCCATCCTACAATGAGCAGTTCTTC
TRBV12-3/TRBV12-4	TRBD1	-	TRBJ1-3	CASRPTGGLGNTIYF	TGTGCCAGCAGACCCACAGGGGGGCTTGGAAACACCATATATTTT
TRBV7-9	-	many	TRBJ1-1	CASSLGEGWTEAFF	TGTGCCAGCAGCTTAGGGGAGGGTTGGACTGAAGCTTTCTTT
TRBV5-5	-	-	TRBJ1-5	CASRIGGDWDNQPQHF	TGTGCCAGCAGGATTGGGGGCGACTGGGACAATCAGCCCCAGCATTTT
TRBV15	-	-	TRBJ2-7	CATSVGPGRDEQYF	TGTGCCACCAGCGTGGGGCCGGGCAGGGACGAGCAGTACTTC
TRBV27	-	-	TRBJ1-1	CASTRGGTGTEAFF	TGTGCCAGCACCCGGGGGGGGACGGGCACTGAAGCTTTCTTT
TRBV6-1	-	few	TRBJ2-3	CASSPNQGSRPNTQYF	TGTGCCAGCAGTCCTAATCAGGGGTCGCGGCCCAATACGCAGTATTTT
TRBV12-3/TRBV12-4	-	few	TRBJ1-1	CASSLAPGKGTEAFF	TGTGCCAGCAGTTTAGCCCCGGGGAAGGGGACTGAAGCTTTCTTT
TRBV5-1	TRBD2	many	TRBJ2-1	CASSLSGRYNEQFF	TGCGCCAGCAGCCTAAGCGGGAGGTACAATGAGCAGTTCTTC
TRBV9	-	many	TRBJ2-2	CASSVVTGELFF	TGTGCCAGCAGCGTAGTTACCGGGGAGCTGTTTTTT
TRBV27	-	few	TRBJ2-1	CASGRERGYNEQFF	TGTGCCAGCGGTAGAGAGAGGGGCTACAATGAGCAGTTCTTC
TRBV20-1	TRBD2	-	TRBJ2-7	CSARDTLAGGGLNEQYF	TGCAGTGCTAGGGACACTTTAGCGGGGGGTGGGCTTAACGAGCAGTACTTC
TRBV7-2	-	-	TRBJ2-5	CASSSRWGRETQYF	TGTGCCAGCAGCTCCCGTTGGGGCAGGGAGACCCAGTACTTC
TRBV12-3/TRBV12-4	TRBD2	few	TRBJ2-7	CASRWGLAGDEQYF	TGTGCCAGCAGATGGGGACTAGCGGGGGACGAGCAGTACTTC
TRBV29-1	-	few	TRBJ1-2	CSVPKTGAESYGYTF	TGCAGCGTTCCGAAAACTGGTGCCGAGAGCTATGGCTACACCTTC
TRBV4-2	-	few	TRBJ1-2	CASSRLQETNYGYTF	TGTGCCAGCAGCCGATTACAGGAAACTAACTATGGCTACACCTTC
TRBV5-1	TRBD2	many	TRBJ2-3	CASSLGTSGANTDTQYF	TGCGCCAGCAGCTTGGGGACTAGCGGGGCCAACACAGATACGCAGTATTTT